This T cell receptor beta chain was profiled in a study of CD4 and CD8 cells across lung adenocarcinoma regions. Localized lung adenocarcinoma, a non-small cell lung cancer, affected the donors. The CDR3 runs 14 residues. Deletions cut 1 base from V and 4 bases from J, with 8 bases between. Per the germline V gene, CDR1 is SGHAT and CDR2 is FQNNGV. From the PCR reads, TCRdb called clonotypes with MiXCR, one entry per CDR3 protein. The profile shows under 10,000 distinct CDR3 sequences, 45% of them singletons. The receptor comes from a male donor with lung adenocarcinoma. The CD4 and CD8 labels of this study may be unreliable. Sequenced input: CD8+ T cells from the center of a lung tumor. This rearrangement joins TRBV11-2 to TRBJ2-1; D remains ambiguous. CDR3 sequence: CASSLAAMYNEQFF. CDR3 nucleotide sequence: TGTGCCAGCAGCTTAGCAGCGATGTACAATGAGCAGTTCTTC.